These 7 T cell receptor beta chains came from one sample sequenced in a study of early T cells in non-severe SARS-CoV-2 infection (dated by TCRdb to the early 2020s). The library was produced with 5' RACE. The data were produced on a NextSeq 500. The public sequencing data were trimmed at Q25 with fastp and processed into clonotypes with MiXCR by TCRdb, which kept only in-frame beta chains. Here each entry gathers all rows of one CDR3 protein and keeps the most common genes and DNA. In this sample the table shows around 77,000 distinct CDR3 sequences, roughly a tenth of which occur a single time. The top ten constitute 6% to 8.5% of the sample. The specimen comprised whole blood, sampled at baseline. The source is an adult who was a healthcare worker with PCR-confirmed SARS-CoV-2 infection or an uninfected control (not recorded which).

In this sample, this clonotype turned up many times. This chain links TRBV20-1 with TRBJ2-7; 8 bases align to TRBD1. V lost 3 bases and J lost 5; bases outside the gene matches: 9. The germline V gene has CDR1 DFQATT and CDR2 SNEGSKA (reference sequence). The CDR3 spans 14 residues. CDR3 bases: TGCAGTGCTAGCACGGGCAGGGGGCTCCACGAGCAGTACTTC. Residues: CSASTGRGLHEQYF.

There are many counts of this clonotype. The DNA of the CDR3 is TGTGCCAGCAGCTTGGCCGGGGGGGCTAGCTACAATGAGCAGTTCTTC. Protein: CASSLAGGASYNEQFF. This sequence joins TRBV5-4 and TRBJ2-1, with 8 bases that match TRBD2. This CDR3 contains 16 residues. Trimming took 0 bases from V and 3 from J; bases not matched to a gene: 5. CDR1 and CDR2 from the germline V gene are SGHNT and YYREEE (reference sequence). The full variable domain, with the rest looked up from reference TRBV5-4 and TRBJ2-1, is ETGVTQSPTHLIKTRGQQVTLRCSSQSGHNTVSWYQQALGQGPQFIFQYYREEENGRGNFPPRFSGLQFPNYSSELNVNALELDDSALYLCASSLAGGASYNEQFFGPGTRLTVL.

This clonotype came up many times. The CDR3 sequence is CASSLLGGGETQYF. CDR3 in DNA: TGTGCCAGCAGTTTACTAGGGGGCGGAGAGACCCAGTACTTC. This rearrangement joins TRBV12-3 or TRBV12-4 to TRBJ2-5; 7 bases match TRBD1. V dropped 2 bases and J dropped 4; count of bases not matched to a gene: 4. CDR3 length: 14 residues.

This clonotype came up a few times. V gene TRBV4-3 combines with J gene TRBJ1-2; 10 positions match TRBD1. CDR1 and CDR2 (germline): LGHNA, YSLEER. After removal of 4 bases from V and 7 bases from J, the junction contained 3 bases not matched to a gene. CDR3 length equals 13 residues. Written as DNA, the CDR3 is TGCGCCAGCAGCCCGGACAGGGGGACTGGCTACACCTTC. The encoded protein is CASSPDRGTGYTF.

This clonotype appeared many times. This chain links TRBV30 with TRBJ2-7; a possible D gene is TRBD2 (6 bases). CDR1 and CDR2 (germline): GTSNPN, SVGIG (reference sequence). CDR3 size: 14 residues. Trimming removed 3 bases from V and 5 bases from J, with 17 bases in between. CDR3 nucleotides: TGTGCCTGGAGCGCGGAAGCAGGGAGGCACGAGCAGTACTTC. This sequence encodes CAWSAEAGRHEQYF. Based on the CDR3 plus reference TRBV30 and TRBJ2-7, the full variable domain is SQTIHQWPATLVQPVGSPLSLECTVEGTSNPNLYWYRQAAGRGLQLLFYSVGIGQISSEVPQNLSASRPQDRQFILSSKKLLLSDSGFYLCAWSAEAGRHEQYFGPGTRLTVT.

This chain uses TRBV12-3 or TRBV12-4 with TRBJ1-2; D may be TRBD1 (5 bases). The CDR3 has 15 residues. V lost 6 bases to trimming and J lost 4 bases, with 18 bases between them. The CDR3 DNA follows: TGTGCCAGCAGCACCCGTATGGGGGTGGTCTATGGCTACACCTTC. This codes for CASSTRMGVVYGYTF.

This clonotype was seen more than once but under ten times. The chain carries TRBV16 and TRBJ1-1, with D perhaps matching TRBD1 (5 bases). The CDR3 length is 15 residues. With 4 bases removed from V and 0 bases from J, the gap between germline ends came to 12 bases. Per germline, CDR1 KGHSY and CDR2 FQNENV. The CDR3 DNA reads as TGTGCCAGCAGCCGAGACGACAGACTGAACACTGAAGCTTTCTTT. This encodes CASSRDDRLNTEAFF.